This T cell receptor (beta chain) was identified in a study of shared clonotypes between healthy human individuals. Study observations and caveats: The four-donor shared clonotypes exceeded non-shared clonotypes in generation probability, with non-shared ones scoring lower.

An assay was performed, and its level was deep. TCRdb's table, derived via immunoSEQ multiplex PCR, lists solely in-frame clones and lacks some. Of 650,000 to 800,000 clones listed, 72% are singletons. About this clone itself: The antigen is unknown. A much larger clone sits a single nucleotide away, making a read error possible.

Germline V lookup: CDR1 GTSNPN, CDR2 SVGIG (reference sequence). The length of the CDR3 is 13 residues. Donors were Caucasian adults residing in Nashville, Tennessee, USA. What was sequenced was memory CD4+ T cells sorted from blood. Sample subset: CD45RA-negative fraction. V and J are TRBV30 and TRBJ1-1; no reliable D call. The source of this sequence is a woman aged 25 to 39 in good health. CDR3 nucleotide sequence: TGTGCCTGGAGTAGGATGGTGAACACTGAAGCTCTCTTT. It codes for CAWSRMVNTEALF.